The T cell receptor beta chain under discussion was sequenced for a study of T cell responses to AZD1222 COVID-19 vaccine. Study background: Second-dose groups at about 4 or about 12 weeks were pooled.

Some clones are missing from TCRdb's copy, which holds only in-frame ones; the method was immunoSEQ multiplex PCR. The table shows roughly 95,000 clones, with roughly 90% occurring only once. Worth noting for this clone: As yet, its antigen is unknown.

Findings of the study overall: Baseline antibody screening turned up just a handful of seropositive AZD1222 recipients.

Germline CDR1 reads SGHVS; CDR2 reads FQNEAQ. The CDR3 consists of 13 residues. Between the trimmed V and J ends, which lost 4 bases and 3 bases, there was a span of 7 bases. Here the sequenced sample was peripheral blood, taken on day 0 of AZD1222 vaccination. This clonotype was obtained from an adult in good health. The rearrangement uses TRBV7-8 and TRBJ1-3; no clear D gene. CDR3 in amino acids: CASSSDVGNTIYF. The CDR3 DNA sequence: TGTGCCAGCAGCTCTGACGTTGGAAACACCATATATTTT. Drawing the rest from reference TRBV7-8 and TRBJ1-3, the complete variable domain is GAGVSQSPRYKVAKRGQDVALRCDPISGHVSLFWYQQALGQGPEFLTYFQNEAQLDKSGLPSDRFFAERPEGSVSTLKIQRTQQEDSAVYLCASSSDVGNTIYFGEGSWLTVV.